This T cell receptor (beta chain) was documented in a study of T-cell memory formation after mild COVID-19. Study context: Clusters of TCRs were largely donor specific. Whole-study results and caveats: For contracting clones, CD4+ ones sat mainly in CM and EM, CD8+ in EMRA.

TCR alpha and TCR beta cDNA libraries carrying sample barcodes and UMIs were produced by 5'RACE using constant-segment primers. TCRdb processed the 5' RACE reads anew with MiXCR; each CDR3 protein has one entry. This table holds about 340,000 distinct CDR3 sequences, over 10% found once. About this clonotype itself: What it binds is unknown.

The V and J ends lost 3 bases and 3 bases, in that order; junction bases with no gene match: 0. The germline CDR1 and CDR2 sequences are LGHNA and YSLEER. This CDR3 contains 14 residues. The sequence was collected from a man aged 18 to 35 who had mild COVID-19 (a few samples of this study predate the infection). Cell type and time point are not known. This rearrangement joins TRBV4-3 to TRBJ2-4; 9 bases are shared with TRBD2. The sequenced sample consisted of PBMCs or a T cell subset sorted from them (not recorded which). DNA for the CDR3: TGCGCCAGCAGCCAGACTAGCGGCAAAAACATTCAGTACTTC. Protein product: CASSQTSGKNIQYF.